These T cell receptor beta chains were read from a single sample in a study of cytomegalovirus exposure and HLA in healthy donors. Clones were read by immunoSEQ multiplex PCR, and TCRdb kept only the in-frame ones, dropping some. This sample has just over 200,000 clones; approximately 70% occur once, and the top ten carry less than 3%. Material: PBMCs. Every receptor here comes from a middle-aged man in good health and CMV-seropositive. The CDR3 runs from the conserved cysteine through the conserved F or W. Fields, in order: D gene, clone size, V gene, J gene, CDR3 protein, CDR3 DNA. A D gene is named only where the DNA matches it firmly. Expanded clones get a size class; other rows say once, few or many, or leave the size out.

NA	NA	TRBV5-1	TRBJ1-4	CASSLGRAGLNEKLFF	TGCGCCAGCAGCTTGGGGCGGGCCGGCTTGAATGAAAAACTGTTTTTT
TRBD2	NA	TRBV9	TRBJ2-3	CASGGGWEQDTQYF	TGTGCCAGTGGCGGGGGTTGGGAGCAAGATACGCAGTATTTT
TRBD1	NA	TRBV5-4	TRBJ2-1	CASSFQGQGARNEQFF	TGTGCCAGCAGCTTTCAGGGACAGGGGGCGCGGAATGAGCAGTTCTTC
TRBD1	few	TRBV5-5	TRBJ1-5	CASSWGTVNNQPQHF	TGTGCCAGCAGCTGGGGGACAGTGAACAATCAGCCCCAGCATTTT
NA	NA	TRBV5-1	TRBJ1-1	CASSLAGLMNTEAFF	TGCGCCAGCAGCTTGGCCGGGTTAATGAACACTGAAGCTTTCTTT
NA	NA	TRBV9	TRBJ1-3	CASSAFDSVSGNTIYF	TGTGCCAGCAGCGCCTTTGACAGTGTCTCTGGAAACACCATATATTTT
NA	NA	TRBV27	TRBJ2-2	CASSFSVYTGELFF	TGTGCCAGCAGTTTTTCGGTCTACACCGGGGAGCTGTTTTTT
TRBD2	NA	TRBV29-1	TRBJ2-7	CSVEDGGYEQYF	TGCAGCGTTGAAGACGGGGGGTACGAGCAGTACTTC
TRBD1	few	TRBV7-8	TRBJ2-7	CASSQKHRGSYEQYF	TGTGCCAGCAGCCAGAAACACAGGGGGTCCTACGAGCAGTACTTC
TRBD2	NA	TRBV2	TRBJ2-3	CASSREGGTDTQYF	TGTGCCAGCAGCCGGGAGGGCGGCACAGATACGCAGTATTTT